Detailed here is one T cell receptor beta chain. Its antigen remains unknown. Exclusion of a patient followed from autoimmune disease history or systemic immunosuppression. This sample stems from a study of OX40 agonist ivuxolimab in advanced cancers. Findings and caveats of the study: CD4+ and CD8+ blood T cells expanded clonally by week 6 at 0.1 to 3.0 mg/kg.

Clones were sequenced by immunoSEQ multiplex PCR, and TCRdb holds only the in-frame ones, with some missing. The sample carries roughly 63,000 clones, about 89% recorded once. The CDR3 covers 16 residues. Trimming removed 5 bases from V and 4 bases from J; junction bases left unmatched: 13. Germline CDR1 MGHRA, CDR2 YSYEKL. The sample here was CD4+ or CD8+ T cells sorted from blood, taken in a trial of the OX40 agonist ivuxolimab. This receptor was taken from an adult with an advanced solid tumor such as melanoma, head and neck, liver or kidney cancer. The chain recombines TRBV4-1 with TRBJ2-7; 8 nucleotides align to TRBD2. The CDR3 bases are TGCGCCAGCAGCTTAAGCCAAACCGGGGGGGCGTACGAGCAGTACTTC. This gives the protein CASSLSQTGGAYEQYF.